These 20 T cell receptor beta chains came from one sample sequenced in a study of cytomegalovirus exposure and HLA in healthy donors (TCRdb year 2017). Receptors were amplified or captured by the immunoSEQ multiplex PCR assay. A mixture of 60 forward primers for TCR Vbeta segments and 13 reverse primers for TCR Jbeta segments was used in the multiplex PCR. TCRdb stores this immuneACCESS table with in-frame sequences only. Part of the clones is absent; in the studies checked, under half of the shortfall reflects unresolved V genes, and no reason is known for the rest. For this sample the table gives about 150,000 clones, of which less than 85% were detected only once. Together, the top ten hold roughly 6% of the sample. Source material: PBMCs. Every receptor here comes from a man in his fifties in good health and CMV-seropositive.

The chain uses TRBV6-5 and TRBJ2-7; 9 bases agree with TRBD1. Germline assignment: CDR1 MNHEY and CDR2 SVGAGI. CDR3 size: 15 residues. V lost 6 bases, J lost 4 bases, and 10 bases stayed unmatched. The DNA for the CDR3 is TGTGCCAGCAGCTTGCGGGACAGGGCACGATACGAGCAGTACTTC. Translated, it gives CASSLRDRARYEQYF.

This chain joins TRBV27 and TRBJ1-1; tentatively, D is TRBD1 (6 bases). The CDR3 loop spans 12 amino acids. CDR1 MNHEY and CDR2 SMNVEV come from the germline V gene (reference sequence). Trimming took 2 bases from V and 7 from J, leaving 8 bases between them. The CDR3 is CASSLTGSEAFF. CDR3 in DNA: TGTGCCAGCAGTTTAACAGGGAGTGAAGCTTTCTTT.

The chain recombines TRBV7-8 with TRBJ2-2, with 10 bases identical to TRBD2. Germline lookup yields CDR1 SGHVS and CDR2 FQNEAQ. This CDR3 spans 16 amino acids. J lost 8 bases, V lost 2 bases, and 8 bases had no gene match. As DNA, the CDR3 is TGTGCCAGCAGCTTACGAGCGGGAGGGCCTTATGGGGAGCTGTTTTTT. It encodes CASSLRAGGPYGELFF.

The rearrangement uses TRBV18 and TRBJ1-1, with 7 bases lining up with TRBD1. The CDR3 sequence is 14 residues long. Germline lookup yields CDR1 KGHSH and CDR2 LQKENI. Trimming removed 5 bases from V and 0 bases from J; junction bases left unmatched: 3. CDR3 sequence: CASSEGQMNTEAFF. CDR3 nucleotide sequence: TGTGCCAGCTCAGAGGGACAGATGAACACTGAAGCTTTCTTT.

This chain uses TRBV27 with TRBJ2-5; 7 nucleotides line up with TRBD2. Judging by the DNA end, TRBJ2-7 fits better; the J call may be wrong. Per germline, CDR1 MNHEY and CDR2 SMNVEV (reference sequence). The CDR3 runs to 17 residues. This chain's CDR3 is CASSGRGVAPSDYEQYF. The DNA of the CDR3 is TGTGCCAGCAGTGGGAGGGGCGTAGCCCCCTCCGATTACGAGCAGTACTTC.

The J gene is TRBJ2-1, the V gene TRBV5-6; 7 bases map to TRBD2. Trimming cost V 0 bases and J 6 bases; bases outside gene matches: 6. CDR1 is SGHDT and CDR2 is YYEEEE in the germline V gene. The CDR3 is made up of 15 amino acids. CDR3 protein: CASSLGAGVSNEQFF. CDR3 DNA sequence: TGTGCCAGCAGCTTGGGTGCGGGAGTAAGCAATGAGCAGTTCTTC.

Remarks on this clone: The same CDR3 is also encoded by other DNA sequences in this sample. The CDR3 here is CASSERLADTDTQYF. The CDR3 nucleotides read TGTGCCAGCAGTGAACGACTAGCGGACACAGATACGCAGTATTTT. The rearrangement links TRBV2 to TRBJ2-3, with 9 nucleotides matching TRBD2. Germline trimming cut 2 bases from V and 2 bases from J; bases unmatched to any gene: 2. Germline-derived CDR1 and CDR2 are SNHLY and FYNNEI. The length of the CDR3 is 15 residues.

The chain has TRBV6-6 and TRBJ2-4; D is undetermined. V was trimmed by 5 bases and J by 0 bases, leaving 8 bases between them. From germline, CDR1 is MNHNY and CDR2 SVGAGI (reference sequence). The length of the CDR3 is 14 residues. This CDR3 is CASSAPGAKNIQYF. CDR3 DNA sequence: TGTGCCAGCAGTGCGCCGGGAGCCAAAAACATTCAGTACTTC.

The CDR3 DNA follows: TGTGCCAGCAGCCGGGGACAGGGGAGGTCCGGGGAGCTGTTTTTT. Protein product: CASSRGQGRSGELFF. The gene calls are TRBV7-3 and TRBJ2-2; TRBD1 agrees at 10 bases. In germline, CDR1 is SGHTA, CDR2 FQGTGA. The CDR3 has 15 residues. The V and J ends lost 5 bases and 6 bases, in that order; junction bases with no gene match: 6.

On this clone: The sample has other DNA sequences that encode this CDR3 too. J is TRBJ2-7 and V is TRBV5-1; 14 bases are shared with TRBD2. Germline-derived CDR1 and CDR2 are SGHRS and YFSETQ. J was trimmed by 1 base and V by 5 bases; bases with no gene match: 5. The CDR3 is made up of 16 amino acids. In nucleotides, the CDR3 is TGCGCCAGCAGTCCTGGACTAGCGGGAGGATCCTACGAGCAGTACTTC. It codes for CASSPGLAGGSYEQYF.

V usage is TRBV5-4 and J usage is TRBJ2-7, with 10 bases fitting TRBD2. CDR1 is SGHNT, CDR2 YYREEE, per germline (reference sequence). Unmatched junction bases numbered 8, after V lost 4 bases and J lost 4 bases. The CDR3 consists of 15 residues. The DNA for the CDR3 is TGTGCCAGCAGCCCCTTAGCGGGAGGCTTATACGAGCAGTACTTC. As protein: CASSPLAGGLYEQYF.

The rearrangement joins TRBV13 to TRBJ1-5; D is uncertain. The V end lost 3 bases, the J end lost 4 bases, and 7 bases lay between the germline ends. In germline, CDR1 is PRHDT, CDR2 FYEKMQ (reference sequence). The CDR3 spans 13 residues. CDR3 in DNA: TGTGCCAGCAGCTTCTCCCGGAATCAGCCCCAGCATTTT. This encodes CASSFSRNQPQHF. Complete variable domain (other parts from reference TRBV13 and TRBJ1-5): AAGVIQSPRHLIKEKRETATLKCYPIPRHDTVYWYQQGPGQDPQFLISFYEKMQSDKGSIPDRFSAQQFSDYHSELNMSSLELGDSALYFCASSFSRNQPQHFGDGTRLSIL.

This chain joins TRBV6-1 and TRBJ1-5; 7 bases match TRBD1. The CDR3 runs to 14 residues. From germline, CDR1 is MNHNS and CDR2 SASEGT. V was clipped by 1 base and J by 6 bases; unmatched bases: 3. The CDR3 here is CASSEEQGTQPQHF. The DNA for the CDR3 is TGTGCCAGCAGTGAAGAACAGGGGACTCAGCCCCAGCATTTT.

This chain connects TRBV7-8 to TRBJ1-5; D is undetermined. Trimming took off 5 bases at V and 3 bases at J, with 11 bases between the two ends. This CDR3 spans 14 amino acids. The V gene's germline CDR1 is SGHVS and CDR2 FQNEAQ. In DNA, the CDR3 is TGTGCCAGCAGCCCCTTCGGGAACAATCAGCCCCAGCATTTT. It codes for CASSPFGNNQPQHF. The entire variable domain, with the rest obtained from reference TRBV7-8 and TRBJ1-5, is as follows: GAGVSQSPRYKVAKRGQDVALRCDPISGHVSLFWYQQALGQGPEFLTYFQNEAQLDKSGLPSDRFFAERPEGSVSTLKIQRTQQEDSAVYLCASSPFGNNQPQHFGDGTRLSIL.

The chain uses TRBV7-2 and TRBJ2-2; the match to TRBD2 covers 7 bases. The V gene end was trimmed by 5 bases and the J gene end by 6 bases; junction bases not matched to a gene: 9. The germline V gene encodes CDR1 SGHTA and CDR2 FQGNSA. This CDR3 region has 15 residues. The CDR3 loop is CASSGSGTTSGELFF. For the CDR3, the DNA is TGTGCCAGCAGCGGCAGCGGGACTACGTCCGGGGAGCTGTTTTTT. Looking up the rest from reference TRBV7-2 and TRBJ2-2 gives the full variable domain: GAGVSQSPSNKVTEKGKDVELRCDPISGHTALYWYRQSLGQGLEFLIYFQGNSAPDKSGLPSDRFSAERTGGSVSTLTIQRTQQEDSAVYLCASSGSGTTSGELFFGEGSRLTVL.

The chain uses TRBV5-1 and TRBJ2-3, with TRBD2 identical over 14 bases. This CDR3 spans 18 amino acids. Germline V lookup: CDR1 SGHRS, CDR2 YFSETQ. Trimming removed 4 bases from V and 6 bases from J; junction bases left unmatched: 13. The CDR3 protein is CASSPGLAGVWIADTQYF. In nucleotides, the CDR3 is TGCGCCAGCAGCCCGGGACTAGCGGGAGTGTGGATTGCGGATACGCAGTATTTT. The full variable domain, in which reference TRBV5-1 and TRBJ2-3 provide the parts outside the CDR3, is KAGVTQTPRYLIKTRGQQVTLSCSPISGHRSVSWYQQTPGQGLQFLFEYFSETQRNKGNFPGRFSGRQFSNSRSEMNVSTLELGDSALYLCASSPGLAGVWIADTQYFGPGTRLTVL.

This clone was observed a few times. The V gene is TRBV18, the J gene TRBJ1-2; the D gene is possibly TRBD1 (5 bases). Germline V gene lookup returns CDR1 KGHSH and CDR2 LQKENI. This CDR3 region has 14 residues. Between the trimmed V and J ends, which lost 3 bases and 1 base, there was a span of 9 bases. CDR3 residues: CASSPRQFNYGYTF. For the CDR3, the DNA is TGTGCCAGCTCACCGCGACAGTTTAACTATGGCTACACCTTC.

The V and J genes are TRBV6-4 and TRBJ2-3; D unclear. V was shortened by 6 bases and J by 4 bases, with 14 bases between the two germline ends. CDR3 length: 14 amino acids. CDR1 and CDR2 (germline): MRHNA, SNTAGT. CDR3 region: CASSVDWSSDTQYF. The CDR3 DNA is TGTGCCAGCAGCGTAGACTGGTCATCAGATACGCAGTATTTT.

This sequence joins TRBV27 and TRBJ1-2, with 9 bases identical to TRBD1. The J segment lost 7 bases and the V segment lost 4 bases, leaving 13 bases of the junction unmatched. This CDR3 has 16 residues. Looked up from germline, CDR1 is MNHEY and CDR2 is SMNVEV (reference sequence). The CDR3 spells CASSWGAGTGFSGYTF. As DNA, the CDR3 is TGTGCCAGCAGTTGGGGGGCCGGGACAGGGTTTAGTGGCTACACCTTC.

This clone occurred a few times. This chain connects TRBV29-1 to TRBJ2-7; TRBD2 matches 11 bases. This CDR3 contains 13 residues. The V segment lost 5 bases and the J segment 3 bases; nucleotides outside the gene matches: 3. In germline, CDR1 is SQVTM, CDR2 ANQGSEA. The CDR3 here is CSVRLAGSYEQYF. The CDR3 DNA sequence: TGCAGCGTTAGACTAGCGGGGAGCTACGAGCAGTACTTC.